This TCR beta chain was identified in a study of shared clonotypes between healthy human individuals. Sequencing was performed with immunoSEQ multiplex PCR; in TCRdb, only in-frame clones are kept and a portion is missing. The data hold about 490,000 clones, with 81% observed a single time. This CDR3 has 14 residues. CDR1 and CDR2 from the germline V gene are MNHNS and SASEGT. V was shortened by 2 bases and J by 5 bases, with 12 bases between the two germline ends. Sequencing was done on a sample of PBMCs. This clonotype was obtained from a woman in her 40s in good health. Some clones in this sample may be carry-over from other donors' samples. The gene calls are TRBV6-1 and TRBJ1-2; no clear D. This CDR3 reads CASSEPSAVYGYTF. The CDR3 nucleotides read TGTGCCAGCAGTGAACCCTCCGCCGTTTATGGCTACACCTTC.